This T cell receptor beta chain emerged from a study of post-analysis software for immune sequencing data. The wider study: The patients showed relapsing-remitting, secondary progressive and progressive-relapsing multiple sclerosis courses.

The study's findings and limits: Included in a set of roughly 5 TRBV segments more frequent in patients than controls were TRBV5-6, TRBV5-1 and TRBV20-1. F-measure co-clustering was strong for batch-matched samples. Comparison with controls showed significantly lower normalized Chao1 diversity in multiple sclerosis patients.

In regard to this clonotype: Antigen specificity is unknown.

Unique molecular identifiers had been added to the TCR beta cDNA libraries. T cells numbering 1 to 10 million yielded cDNA molecules that totaled about 500,000. TCRdb redid the calling of the PCR reads with MiXCR, one entry per CDR3 protein. The sample records hundreds of thousands of distinct CDR3 sequences, around 40% being singletons. The V gene's germline CDR1 is MNHNY and CDR2 SVGAGI (reference sequence). V dropped 2 bases and J dropped 5 bases, with 7 bases sitting between them. The CDR3 covers 13 residues. Input material: blood. This receptor was obtained from a girl between 5 and 17 years old with multiple sclerosis. This chain joins TRBV6-6 and TRBJ1-5; D uncertain. The CDR3 nucleotides are TGTGCCAGCAGTTACAGGGAACATCAGCCCCAGCATTTT. It encodes CASSYREHQPQHF.